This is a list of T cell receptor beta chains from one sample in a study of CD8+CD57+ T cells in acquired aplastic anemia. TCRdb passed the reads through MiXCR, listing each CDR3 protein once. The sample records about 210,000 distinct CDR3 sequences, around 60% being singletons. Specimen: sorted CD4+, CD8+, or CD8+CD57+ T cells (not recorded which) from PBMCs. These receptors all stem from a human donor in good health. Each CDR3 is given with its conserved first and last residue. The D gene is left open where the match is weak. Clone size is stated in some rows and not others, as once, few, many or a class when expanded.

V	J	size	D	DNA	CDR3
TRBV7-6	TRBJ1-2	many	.	TGTGCCAGCAGGCTCCCAGGGGTTTCTGGCTACACCTTC	CASRLPGVSGYTF
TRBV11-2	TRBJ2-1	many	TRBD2	TGTGCCAGCAGCTTAGCCCGGGGGGGGGCCTACAATGAGCAGTTCTTC	CASSLARGGAYNEQFF
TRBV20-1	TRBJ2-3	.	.	TGCAGTGCCACCACGCCACTAGTAACGCCCACAGATACGCAGTATTTT	CSATTPLVTPTDTQYF
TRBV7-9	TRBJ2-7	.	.	TGTGCCAGCAGTCGAATTGATGGACTTGGTTACGAGCAGTACTTC	CASSRIDGLGYEQYF
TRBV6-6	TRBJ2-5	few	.	TGTGCCAGCAGTTACGGGCCTGGGATTTCATTC	CASSYGPGISF
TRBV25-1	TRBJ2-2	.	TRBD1	TGTGCCAGCAGTGAGTTGGGGACAGGGAACACCGGGGAGCTGTTTTTT	CASSELGTGNTGELFF
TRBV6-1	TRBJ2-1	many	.	TGTGCCAGCAGTGAAATAGCCCGGCGGAATGAGCAGTTCTTC	CASSEIARRNEQFF
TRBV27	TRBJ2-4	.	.	TGTGCCAGCAGTCCCAGGGATGAAAACATTCAGTACTTC	CASSPRDENIQYF
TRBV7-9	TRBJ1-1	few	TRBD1	TGTGCCAGCAGCGACACAGGGGGAACGAACACTGAAGCTTTCTTT	CASSDTGGTNTEAFF
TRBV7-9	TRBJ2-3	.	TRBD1	TGTGCCAGCAGCATCCGGGACAGGGGAGATACGCAGTATTTT	CASSIRDRGDTQYF
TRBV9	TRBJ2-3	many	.	TGTGCCAGCAGCGTAGAGGGGGAGTGGGATACGCAGTATTTT	CASSVEGEWDTQYF
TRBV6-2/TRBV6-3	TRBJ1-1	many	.	TGTGCCAGCAGTTACGGGTACACTGAAGCTTTCTTT	CASSYGYTEAFF
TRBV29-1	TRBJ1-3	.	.	TGCAGCGTTGCAGGGACTGGAAACACCATATATTTT	CSVAGTGNTIYF
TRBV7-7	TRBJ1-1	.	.	TGTGCCAGCAGCTTGACAAGTAACACTGAAGCTTTCTTT	CASSLTSNTEAFF
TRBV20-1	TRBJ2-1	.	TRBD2	TGCAGTGCCCCCCTTGCTAGCGGGACTAATGAGCAGTTCTTC	CSAPLASGTNEQFF
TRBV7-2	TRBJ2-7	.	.	TGTGCCAGCAGCTTCGGGGGCGGGAGCAACGAGCAGTACTTC	CASSFGGGSNEQYF
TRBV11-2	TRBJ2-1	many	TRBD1	TGTGCCAGCAGTTGGACAGGGGGCGATTATCACAATGAGCAGTTCTTC	CASSWTGGDYHNEQFF
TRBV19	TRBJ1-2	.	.	TGTGCCAGTAGTATAGATCATCTCTGGGGCTACACCTTC	CASSIDHLWGYTF
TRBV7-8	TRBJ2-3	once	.	TGTGCCAGCAGCTTTTGGAGGGGGACAGATACGCAGTATTTT	CASSFWRGTDTQYF
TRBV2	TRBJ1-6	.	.	TGTGCCAGCAGACAGGGACCACCCCTCCACTTT	CASRQGPPLHF
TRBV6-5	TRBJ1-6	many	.	TGTGCCAGCCGACTTGGTAATTCACCCCTCCACTTT	CASRLGNSPLHF
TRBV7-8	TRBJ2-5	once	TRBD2	TGTGCCAGCCGATCTCGGGGGGGGGGGCCCGCGCAAGAGACCCAGTACTTC	CASRSRGGGPAQETQYF
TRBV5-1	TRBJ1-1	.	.	TGCGCCAGCAGCTTGAACTCGGGACTGAACACTGAAGCTTTCTTT	CASSLNSGLNTEAFF
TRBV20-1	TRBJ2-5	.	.	TGCAGTGGCTGGTTGTGGGGGATCGAGACCCAGTACTTC	CSGWLWGIETQYF
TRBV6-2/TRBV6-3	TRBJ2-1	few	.	TGTGCCAGCAGTTATGGATCTACGGGGGCGAGAAATGAGCAGTTCTTC	CASSYGSTGARNEQFF
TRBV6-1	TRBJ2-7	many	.	TGTGCCAGCACCCTGCGGGACACGGCTTCCTACGAGCAGTACTTC	CASTLRDTASYEQYF
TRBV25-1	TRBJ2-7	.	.	TGTGCCAGCAGTGCTCCGGGGGACGTTACCCACGAGCAGTACTTC	CASSAPGDVTHEQYF
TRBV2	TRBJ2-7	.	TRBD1	TGTGCCAGCAGCAGGGACAGGGGCCCCTACGAGCAGTACTTC	CASSRDRGPYEQYF
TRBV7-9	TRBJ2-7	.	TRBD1	TGTGCCAGCAGCTCCGACAGGGAGAGCTACTACGAGCAGTACTTC	CASSSDRESYYEQYF
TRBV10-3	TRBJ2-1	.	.	TGTGCCATCAGTGATTTGAGGGCCGTATACGATGAGCAGTTCTTC	CAISDLRAVYDEQFF
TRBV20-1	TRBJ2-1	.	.	TGCAGTGCTAGAGATCTGGGACTCCAGAGCTTC	CSARDLGLQSF
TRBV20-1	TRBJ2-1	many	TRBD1	TGCAGTGCTACCGACAGGGACGGCTCCTACAATGAGCAGTTCTTC	CSATDRDGSYNEQFF
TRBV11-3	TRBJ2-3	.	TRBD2	TGTGCCAGCAGCCCGACTAGCGGGGACGCAGATACGCAGTATTTT	CASSPTSGDADTQYF
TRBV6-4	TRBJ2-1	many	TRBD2	TGTGCCAGCAGTGAAAGCGGCGGGGGGGATGAGCAGTTCTTC	CASSESGGGDEQFF
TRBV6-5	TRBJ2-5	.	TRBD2	TGTGCCATCAGTGAGTCTGGCGGGAGAGAGACCCAGTACTTC	CAISESGGRETQYF
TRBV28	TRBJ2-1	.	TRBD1	TGTGCCAGCAGGCCGGGACAGGGCTTCTATGAGCAGTTCTTC	CASRPGQGFYEQFF
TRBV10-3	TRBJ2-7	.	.	TGTGCCATCAGGGCCAGGGTAGACTACGAGCAGTACTTC	CAIRARVDYEQYF
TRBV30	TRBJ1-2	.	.	TGTGCCTGGAGTGGGGACACCGACAACTATGGCTACACCTTC	CAWSGDTDNYGYTF
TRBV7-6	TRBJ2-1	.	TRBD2	TGTGCCAGCAGCCGCGATACAGCGGGGGGCAATGAGCAGTTCTTC	CASSRDTAGGNEQFF
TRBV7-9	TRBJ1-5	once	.	TGTGCCAGCAGCTTAGTGTATAGGAAATCGCATTTT	CASSLVYRKSHF
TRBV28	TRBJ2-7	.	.	TGTGCCAGCACCCCAAGAACCGGACTTTTCTACGAGCAGTACTTC	CASTPRTGLFYEQYF
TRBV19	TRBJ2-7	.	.	TGTGCCAGTAGTGGGGACACTTCCTACGAGCAGTGCTTC	CASSGDTSYEQCF
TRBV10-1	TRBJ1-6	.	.	TGCGCCAGCAGTGCACCCCGGGAGGGGCGACATAGTTCACCCCTCCACTTT	CASSAPREGRHSSPLHF
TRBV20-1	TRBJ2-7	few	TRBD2	TGCAGTGCCATCACTCGAGCGGGAGCCTACGAGCAGTACTTC	CSAITRAGAYEQYF
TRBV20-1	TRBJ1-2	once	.	TGCAGTGCTAGAGCCTATGGCTACACCTTC	CSARAYGYTF
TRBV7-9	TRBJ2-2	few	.	TGTGCCAGCAGCTTAGCCGGCGGGGCGAACACCGGGGAGCTGTTTTTT	CASSLAGGANTGELFF
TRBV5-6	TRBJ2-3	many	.	TGTGCCAGCAGCTTGTTGGGGGAGGGCACAGATACGCAGTATTTT	CASSLLGEGTDTQYF
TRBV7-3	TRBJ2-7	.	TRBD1	TGCGCCAGCAGCCAGTCAGGGGGCGCGTTCTACGAGCAGTACTTC	CASSQSGGAFYEQYF